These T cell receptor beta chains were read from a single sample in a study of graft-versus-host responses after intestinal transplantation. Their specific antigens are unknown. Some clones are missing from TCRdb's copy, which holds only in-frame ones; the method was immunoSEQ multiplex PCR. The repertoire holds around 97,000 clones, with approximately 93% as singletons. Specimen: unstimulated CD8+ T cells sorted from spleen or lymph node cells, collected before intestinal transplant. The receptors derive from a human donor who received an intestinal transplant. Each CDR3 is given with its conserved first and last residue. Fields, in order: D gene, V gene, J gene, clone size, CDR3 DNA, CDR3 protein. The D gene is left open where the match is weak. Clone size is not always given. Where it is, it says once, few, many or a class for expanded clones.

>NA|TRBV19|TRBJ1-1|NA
TGTGCCAGTAGTATCTTGGGGGAGACTTTCTTT
CASSILGETFF
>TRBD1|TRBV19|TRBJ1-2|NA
TGTGCCAGTAACCCCGGACAGGGCGATGGCTACACCTTC
CASNPGQGDGYTF
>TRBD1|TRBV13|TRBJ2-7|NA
TGTGCCAGCAGCTTAGGGTTTAGGGGGCCTAGCGAGCAGTACTTC
CASSLGFRGPSEQYF
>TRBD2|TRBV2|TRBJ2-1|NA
TGTGCCAGCAGTGAACCGGGACTAGCGGGGAATGAGCAGTTCTTC
CASSEPGLAGNEQFF
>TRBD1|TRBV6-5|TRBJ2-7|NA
TGTGCCAGCAGTTACTCGGGGACAGGGGTCTACGAGCAGTACTTC
CASSYSGTGVYEQYF
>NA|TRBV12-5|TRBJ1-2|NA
TGTGCTAGTGGTTTGGTACCTTATGGCTACACCTTC
CASGLVPYGYTF
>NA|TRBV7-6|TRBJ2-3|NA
TGTGCCAGCAGCTCCAGCGGATCTAGCACAGATACGCAGTATTTT
CASSSSGSSTDTQYF
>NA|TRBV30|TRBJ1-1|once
TGTGCCTGGAGTAAAGGGTTGAACACTGAAGCTTTCTTT
CAWSKGLNTEAFF
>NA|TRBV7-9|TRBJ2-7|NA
TGTGCCAGCAGCCTAGGGGTCATGAGCGAGCAGTACTTC
CASSLGVMSEQYF
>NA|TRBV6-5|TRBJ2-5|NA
TGTGCCCGAAAACTAGGAACGGGCCAAGAGACCCAGTACTTC
CARKLGTGQETQYF
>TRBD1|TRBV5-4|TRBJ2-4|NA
TGTGCCAGCGGAAGACAGGGGGACACCAAAAACATTCAGTACTTC
CASGRQGDTKNIQYF
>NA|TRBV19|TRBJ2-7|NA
TGTGCCAGTAGTATAGATGGGAACTACGAGCAGTACTTC
CASSIDGNYEQYF
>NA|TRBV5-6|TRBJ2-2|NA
TGTGCCAGCAGCTTGGGACATACCGGGGAGCTGTTTTTT
CASSLGHTGELFF
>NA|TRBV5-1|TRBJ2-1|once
TGCGCCAGCAGCTTGGTGGGGCCCAATGAGCAGTTCTTC
CASSLVGPNEQFF
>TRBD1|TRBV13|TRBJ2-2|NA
TGTGCCAGCAGCTTAGGAAACAGGGGCACCGGGGAGCTGTTTTTT
CASSLGNRGTGELFF
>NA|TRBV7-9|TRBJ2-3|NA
TGTGCCAGCAGCTTATCCGGGGGCCCATACACAGATACGCAGTATTTT
CASSLSGGPYTDTQYF
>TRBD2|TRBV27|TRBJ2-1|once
TGTGCCAGCAGGCCGAGCGGGGGGGGTAATGAGCAGTTCTTC
CASRPSGGGNEQFF
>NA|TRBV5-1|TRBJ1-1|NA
TGCGCCAGCAGCTACGAGGGCGTGGATGCTTTCTTT
CASSYEGVDAFF
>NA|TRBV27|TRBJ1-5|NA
TGTGCCAGCAGAATACAGGGACCGAATAGCAATCAGCCCCAGCATTTT
CASRIQGPNSNQPQHF
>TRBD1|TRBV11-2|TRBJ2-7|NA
TGTGCCAGCAGCCCGTCACCGGGACAGGGCTACGAGCAGTACTTC
CASSPSPGQGYEQYF
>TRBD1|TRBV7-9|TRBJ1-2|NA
TGTGCCAGCAGCAGCTCGACAGGGGGCGATGGCGGCTACACCTTC
CASSSSTGGDGGYTF
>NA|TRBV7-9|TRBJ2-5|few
TGTGCCAGCAGCTTAGGGGTGAAAGAGACCCAGTACTTC
CASSLGVKETQYF
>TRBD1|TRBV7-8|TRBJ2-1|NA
TGTGCCAGCAGCCTCAATCAGGGGGCCGATGTCTACAATGAGCAGTTCTTC
CASSLNQGADVYNEQFF
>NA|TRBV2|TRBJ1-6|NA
TGTGCCAGCAGTCTTGGTCTGAATTCACCCCTCCACTTT
CASSLGLNSPLHF
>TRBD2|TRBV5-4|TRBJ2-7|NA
TGTGCCAGCAGCTTCGGACTAGCGGGGGGTTACGAGCAGTACTTC
CASSFGLAGGYEQYF
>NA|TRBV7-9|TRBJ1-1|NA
TGTGCCAGCAGCACACAAGACCCTGAAGCTTTCTTT
CASSTQDPEAFF
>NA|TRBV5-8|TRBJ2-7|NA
TGTGCCAGCAGCCTTGGGGTGGATTCCTACGAGCAGTACTTC
CASSLGVDSYEQYF
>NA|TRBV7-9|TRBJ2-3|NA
TGTGCCAGCAGCACTACCCGGAGCGGGACAGTCTCCCCCACAGATACGCAGTATTTT
CASSTTRSGTVSPTDTQYF
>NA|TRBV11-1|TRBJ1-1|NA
TGTGCCAGCAGCTTCGGGGCGGGGATTGCTGAAGCTTTCTTT
CASSFGAGIAEAFF
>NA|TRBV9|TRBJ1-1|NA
TGTGCCAGCAGCGTAGGGGATGTGGGGGACATTGAAGCTTTCTTT
CASSVGDVGDIEAFF
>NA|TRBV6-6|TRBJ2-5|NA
TGTGCCAGCAGTTTCCGGGATGGAGAGACCCAGTACTTC
CASSFRDGETQYF
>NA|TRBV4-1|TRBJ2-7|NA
TGCGCCAGCAGCCAATTGCTCGGCAGCCCCTACGAGCAGTACTTC
CASSQLLGSPYEQYF
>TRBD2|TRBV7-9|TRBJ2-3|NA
TGTGCCAGCAGCTTAAGCGGGGGGGCTGGAGATACGCAGTATTTT
CASSLSGGAGDTQYF
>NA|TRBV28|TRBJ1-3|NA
TGTGCCAGCAGTTTCGGGAGCTCTGGAAACACCATATATTTT
CASSFGSSGNTIYF